This is a list of T cell receptor beta chains from one sample in a study of CD8+CD57+ T cells in acquired aplastic anemia. One entry per CDR3 protein, called by TCRdb with MiXCR from the reads. The table has about 160,000 distinct CDR3 sequences, around 48% seen once. Sequencing input: sorted CD4+, CD8+, or CD8+CD57+ T cells (not recorded which) from PBMCs. The receptors come from a human donor with aplastic anemia. The CDR3 runs from the conserved cysteine through the conserved F or W. A D gene is named only where the DNA matches it firmly. Expanded clones get a size class; other rows say once, few or many, or leave the size out.

TRBJ2-1	few	-	TRBV7-9	TGTGCCAGCAGCTCCAGGAATGAGCAGTTCTTC	CASSSRNEQFF
TRBJ1-2	-	-	TRBV25-1	TGTGCCAGCAGTGAATGGGGGGGTATGGACTATGGCTACACCTTC	CASSEWGGMDYGYTF
TRBJ2-7	many	TRBD1	TRBV4-1	TGCGCCAGCAGCCAAGTTGGGTGGGACAGGGAGGACGAGCAGTACTTC	CASSQVGWDREDEQYF
TRBJ2-2	few	-	TRBV7-9	TGTGCCAGCAGCTTTACTGGGCCCGGGGAGCTGTTTTTT	CASSFTGPGELFF
TRBJ2-6	many	-	TRBV2	TGTGCCAGCAGTGAAGCCCGGACAGACTACTCTGGGGCCAACGTCCTGACTTTC	CASSEARTDYSGANVLTF
TRBJ2-3	many	TRBD1	TRBV11-1	TGTGCCAGCAGTTATCCCGGTGGCAGGGGGCCCGATACGCAGTATTTT	CASSYPGGRGPDTQYF
TRBJ2-3	-	-	TRBV7-3	TGTGCCAGCAGCCTGTCAGCCACAGATACGCAGTATTTT	CASSLSATDTQYF
TRBJ1-1	-	TRBD1	TRBV7-9	TGTGCCAGCAGCCGACAGGGCATGAACACTGAAGCTTTCTTT	CASSRQGMNTEAFF
TRBJ1-2	many	TRBD1	TRBV7-9	TGTGCCAGCAGCTTAACAGGGGGCAACTATGGCTACACCTTC	CASSLTGGNYGYTF
TRBJ1-2	-	-	TRBV19	TGTGCCAGTAGCCCGACGGTCTATGGCTACACCTTC	CASSPTVYGYTF
TRBJ1-5	once	-	TRBV7-9	TGTGCCAGCAGTTCCCTTGGTGGTGCTCAGCCTCAGCATTTT	CASSSLGGAQPQHF
TRBJ2-1	few	-	TRBV18	TGTGCCAGCTTACTCGGGGTCTCCGATGAGCAGTTCTTC	CASLLGVSDEQFF
TRBJ1-4	-	-	TRBV10-2	TGCGCCAGCAGTGGCCAGGGCGAAAAACTGTTTTTT	CASSGQGEKLFF
TRBJ2-6	-	-	TRBV29-1	TGCAGCGTTGGGCGCAGCGGGCTGTGCTCTGGGGCCAACGTCCTGACTTTC	CSVGRSGLCSGANVLTF
TRBJ2-5	-	-	TRBV7-2	TGTGCCAGCAGCTCCTCCACCCAAGAGACCCAGTACTTC	CASSSSTQETQYF
TRBJ1-6	once	-	TRBV6-1	TGTGCCAGCAGAGCAGCCCTTGGTAATTCACCCCTCCACTTT	CASRAALGNSPLHF
TRBJ2-1	-	TRBD1	TRBV10-3	TGTGCCATCAGTGACCGGGACAGCTCCTACAATGAGCAGTTCTTC	CAISDRDSSYNEQFF
TRBJ1-2	many	-	TRBV20-1	TGCAGTGCTAGTTCCCCGGGCCATGGCTACACCTTC	CSASSPGHGYTF
TRBJ1-5	-	-	TRBV7-9	TGTGCCAGCAAGAGGGGAGATCAGCCCCAGCATTTT	CASKRGDQPQHF
TRBJ2-7	few	-	TRBV7-6	TGTGCCAGCAGCTTCAGTGCTGAGTCCACCTACGAGCAGTACTTC	CASSFSAESTYEQYF
TRBJ1-1	many	-	TRBV6-1	TGTGCCAGCAGTGCCACGGGGTCCACTGAAGCTTTCTTT	CASSATGSTEAFF
TRBJ1-2	-	-	TRBV10-3	TGTGCCATCAGTCGGGGAAATGGCTACACCTTC	CAISRGNGYTF
TRBJ2-7	-	TRBD1	TRBV10-3	TGTGCCATCAGTGAGTACGAGACAGGGGTAGGCTACGAGCAGTACTTC	CAISEYETGVGYEQYF
TRBJ2-3	many	TRBD2	TRBV9	TGTGCCAGCAGCGTAGTAGGACTAGCTAGCACAGATACGCAGTATTTT	CASSVVGLASTDTQYF
TRBJ1-2	-	-	TRBV20-1	TGCAGTGCGTTGCCTCCAGCTAACTATGGCTACACCTTC	CSALPPANYGYTF
TRBJ2-7	-	-	TRBV24-1	TGTGCCACCGCCCTAGGATCTCTGGATAAGCAGTACTTC	CATALGSLDKQYF
TRBJ1-6	few	-	TRBV9	TGTGCCAGCAGCTTAGGCTCACCCCTCCACTTT	CASSLGSPLHF
TRBJ2-1	many	-	TRBV5-4	TGTGCCAGCAGCTTCGGCGTCGATGAGCAGTTCTTC	CASSFGVDEQFF
TRBJ2-7	-	TRBD1	TRBV29-1	TGCAGCGCCGTAGGGGGACAGGGAAGTAAGCAGTACTTC	CSAVGGQGSKQYF
TRBJ2-7	-	TRBD1	TRBV19	TGTGCCAGTAGTCACGGGACAGGGAGCTACGAGCAGTACTTC	CASSHGTGSYEQYF
TRBJ1-1	many	TRBD1	TRBV12-3/TRBV12-4	TGTGCCAGCAGTTTCCAACGCGCGACAGGGTTGGACACTGAAGCTTTCTTT	CASSFQRATGLDTEAFF
TRBJ1-1	many	-	TRBV7-3	TGTGCCAGCAGCTTAGGGTCGGGCACTGAAGCTTTCTTT	CASSLGSGTEAFF
TRBJ2-3	many	-	TRBV12-3/TRBV12-4	TGTGCCAGCAGTTTTTCGGGTTTCTCTAGCACAGATACGCAGTATTTT	CASSFSGFSSTDTQYF
TRBJ2-1	-	-	TRBV2	TGTGCCAGCAGTGTGGCGAGCTCCTACAATGAGCAGTTCTTC	CASSVASSYNEQFF
TRBJ1-1	few	-	TRBV25-1	TGTGCCAGCAGTGCGCCGGGACATTCGAACACTGAAGCTTTCTTT	CASSAPGHSNTEAFF
TRBJ2-5	-	-	TRBV29-1	TGCAGCGTTAGAAGCGGACCCGAGACCCAGTACTTC	CSVRSGPETQYF
TRBJ1-1	many	-	TRBV19	TGTGCCAGTAGTGCTCGGCAGGGCCCCCCTTACACTGAAGCTTTCTTT	CASSARQGPPYTEAFF
TRBJ2-7	few	-	TRBV2	TGTGCCAGCAGTATAAGCGGAAGCTCCTACGAGCAGTACTTC	CASSISGSSYEQYF
TRBJ2-3	-	TRBD1	TRBV25-1	TGTGCCAGCAGTGAGACAGGGGGCGTAGATATGCAGTATTTT	CASSETGGVDMQYF